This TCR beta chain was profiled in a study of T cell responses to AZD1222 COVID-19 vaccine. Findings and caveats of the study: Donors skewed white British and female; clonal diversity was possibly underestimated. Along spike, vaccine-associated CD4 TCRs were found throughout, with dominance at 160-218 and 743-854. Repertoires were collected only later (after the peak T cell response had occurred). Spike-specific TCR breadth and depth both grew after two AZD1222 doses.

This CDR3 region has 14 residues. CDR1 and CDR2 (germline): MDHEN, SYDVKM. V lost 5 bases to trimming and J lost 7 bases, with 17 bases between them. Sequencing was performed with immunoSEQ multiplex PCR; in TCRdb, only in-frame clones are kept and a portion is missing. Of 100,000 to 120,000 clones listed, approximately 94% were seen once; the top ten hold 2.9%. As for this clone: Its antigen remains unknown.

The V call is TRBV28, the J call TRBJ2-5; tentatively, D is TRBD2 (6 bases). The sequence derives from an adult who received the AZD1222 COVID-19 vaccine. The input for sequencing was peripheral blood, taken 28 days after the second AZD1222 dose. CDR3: CASSPSGPLGTQYF. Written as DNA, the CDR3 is TGTGCCAGCAGTCCCAGCGGGCCCCTGGGGACCCAGTACTTC.